These 10 T cell receptor beta chains came from one sample sequenced in a study of blood T cell repertoires in COVID-19. Repertoires were generated with immunoSEQ multiplex PCR, while TCRdb's copy carries only in-frame clones and drops some. The table shows a few hundred thousand clones, with around 89% occurring only once. Sequencing was done on a sample of peripheral blood. These receptors were obtained from a woman aged 40-49 years with acute or convalescent COVID-19.

The chain recombines TRBV10-1 with TRBJ1-6; no clear D gene. From germline, CDR1 is WNHNN and CDR2 SYGVQD (reference sequence). The CDR3 length is 15 residues. V lost 4 bases and J lost 0, with 7 bases in between. The CDR3 reads CASSGLPSYNSPLHF. Here the CDR3 DNA reads TGCGCCAGCAGTGGACTTCCCTCCTATAATTCACCCCTCCACTTT.

The gene calls are TRBV7-8 and TRBJ2-5; the D gene is possibly TRBD1 (6 bases). The CDR3 covers 16 residues. Germline V lookup: CDR1 SGHVS, CDR2 FQNEAQ. V lost 3 bases, J lost 3 bases, and 17 bases lay in between. CDR3 sequence: CASSFTRGLLKETQYF. The CDR3, as DNA: TGTGCCAGCAGCTTTACCAGGGGCCTTTTGAAAGAGACCCAGTACTTC.

V gene TRBV6-5 combines with J gene TRBJ1-1; D is uncertain. The CDR3 is 13 amino acids. CDR1 and CDR2 from the germline V gene are MNHEY and SVGAGI. V was trimmed by 6 bases and J by 1 base, leaving 9 bases between them. In nucleotides, the CDR3 is TGTGCCAGCAGCCAACACGAGAACACTGAAGCTTTCTTT. Its translation: CASSQHENTEAFF.

The chain joins TRBV7-2 to TRBJ1-1; no definite D call. This CDR3 is built from 15 residues. Germline V CDR1 and CDR2: SGHTA, FQGNSA. Trimming left V 5 bases short and J 0 bases short, with 13 bases between. As DNA, the CDR3 is TGTGCCAGCAGCCCCCGAGCAGGCCTGAACACTGAAGCTTTCTTT. Its protein product is CASSPRAGLNTEAFF.

The J gene is TRBJ1-2, the V gene TRBV2; TRBD1 matches 7 bases. The CDR3 extends over 15 amino acids. CDR1 and CDR2 (germline): SNHLY, FYNNEI. V lost 3 bases and J lost 4; bases outside the gene matches: 8. The CDR3 nucleotides are TGTGCCAGCAGTGACCTGGGACAGCTTTCCTATGGCTACACCTTC. This codes for CASSDLGQLSYGYTF.

V is TRBV30 and J is TRBJ2-2, with 7 bases lining up with TRBD2. The CDR3 runs 11 residues. Germline V CDR1 and CDR2: GTSNPN, SVGIG (reference sequence). CDR3 region: CAAGDSGELFF. The CDR3 coding sequence is TGTGCGGCGGGAGATTCCGGGGAGCTGTTTTTT.

CDR3 loop: CASSSSGGRTDTQYF. CDR3 sequence (DNA): TGTGCCAGCAGTAGTAGCGGGGGCCGCACAGATACGCAGTATTTT. This chain connects TRBV6-6 to TRBJ2-3; 9 bases line up with TRBD2. The CDR3 loop spans 15 amino acids. From germline, CDR1 is MNHNY and CDR2 SVGAGI (reference sequence). The ends lost 5 bases at V and 1 base at J; junction bases unmatched: 4.

V usage is TRBV27 and J usage is TRBJ2-5, with TRBD1 as a possible D gene (5 bases). Deletions cut 5 bases from V and 5 bases from J, with 15 bases between. The germline V gene encodes CDR1 MNHEY and CDR2 SMNVEV (reference sequence). The CDR3 length is 14 residues. The CDR3 protein is CASSLLGRAETQYF. The CDR3 DNA sequence: TGTGCCAGCAGTCTCTTGGGCAGGGCCGAGACCCAGTACTTC.

A word on this clone: At one end, the junction sequence differs from germline, possibly due to a read error. The genes are TRBV7-3 and TRBJ1-2; 8 bases line up with TRBD1. Germline V CDR1 and CDR2: SGHTA, FQGTGA. The CDR3 sequence is 13 residues long. The CDR3 DNA reads as TGTGCCAGCAGCCTAACAGGGGGCTATGGCTACACCTTC. Its translation is CASSLTGGYGYTF.

With respect to this clone: This same CDR3 is encoded by further DNA sequences in the sample. The rearrangement uses TRBV11-2 and TRBJ1-3; possible D gene TRBD1, 5 bases. Per the germline V gene, CDR1 is SGHAT and CDR2 is FQNNGV. Trimming took off 1 base at V and 3 bases at J, with 7 bases between the two ends. This CDR3 contains 14 residues. CDR3: CASSLGGYGNTIYF. DNA for the CDR3: TGTGCCAGCAGCTTAGGGGGCTATGGAAACACCATATATTTT.